Listed here are 7 T cell receptor beta chains from one sample, sequenced in a study of cytomegalovirus exposure and HLA in healthy donors. Use of 60 Vbeta and 13 Jbeta primers characterized the PCR. Data came from immunoSEQ multiplex PCR; TCRdb stores just in-frame clones and leaves some out. The sample yields 52,000 or so clones, 60% to 80% seen once. Specimen: PBMCs. The receptors were sampled from a middle-aged woman in good health and CMV-seropositive.

This rearrangement joins TRBV6-5 to TRBJ2-7; TRBD2 is a possible D gene (5 bases). Germline CDR1 reads MNHEY; CDR2 reads SVGAGI. There are 11 residues in the CDR3. V was clipped by 7 bases and J by 4 bases, with 8 bases between them. The CDR3 DNA is TGTGCCAGCACTAGCCGTTACGAGCAGTACTTC. Residues: CASTSRYEQYF.

The V gene is TRBV5-4, the J gene TRBJ2-5; D gene ambiguous. Per germline, CDR1 SGHNT and CDR2 YYREEE (reference sequence). V was clipped by 4 bases and J by 1 base, with 11 bases between them. The CDR3 covers 14 residues. The CDR3 region is CASSPKSTQETQYF. The CDR3 nucleotides are TGTGCCAGCAGCCCCAAAAGCACCCAAGAGACCCAGTACTTC.

The rearrangement uses TRBV11-2 and TRBJ1-1; D possibly corresponds to TRBD1 (5 bases). The CDR3 has 14 amino acids. Germline V gives CDR1 SGHAT, CDR2 FQNNGV. V gave up 4 bases and J gave up 0 bases, with 9 bases separating them. CDR3 sequence (DNA): TGTGCCAGCAGCTCGGGACTCATGAACACTGAAGCTTTCTTT. Residues: CASSSGLMNTEAFF.

This chain uses TRBV5-6 with TRBJ1-2; TRBD1 matches at 7 bases. The germline V gene has CDR1 SGHDT and CDR2 YYEEEE. This CDR3 is 15 amino acids long. V lost 4 bases and J lost 6; bases outside the gene matches: 12. The CDR3 is CASSLPRRDSHGYTF. CDR3 nucleotides: TGTGCCAGCAGCCTCCCCCGCCGGGACAGCCATGGCTACACCTTC.

This chain links TRBV27 with TRBJ2-3, with no clear D. V was trimmed by 5 bases and J by 0 bases, leaving 12 bases between them. Germline CDR1 reads MNHEY; CDR2 reads SMNVEV (reference sequence). This CDR3 is 15 amino acids long. The CDR3 DNA reads TGTGCCAGCAGTCCAGGCCACTCTAGCACAGATACGCAGTATTTT. Its translation: CASSPGHSSTDTQYF.

The rearrangement links TRBV11-3 to TRBJ2-1; 7 nucleotides match TRBD1. The germline CDR1 and CDR2 sequences are SGHNT and YENEEA. The CDR3 runs 16 residues. Trimming cost V 5 bases and J 4 bases; bases outside gene matches: 11. The CDR3 DNA is TGTGCCAGCAGCCCCCAAGGGGGACAGAGATACAATGAGCAGTTCTTC. Its protein is CASSPQGGQRYNEQFF.

This chain links TRBV7-9 with TRBJ2-2; D is perhaps TRBD2 (5 bases). This CDR3 is built from 15 residues. The germline CDR1 and CDR2 sequences are SEHNR and FQNEAQ (reference sequence). V was pared by 3 bases and J by 5 bases, with 13 bases between. CDR3 residues: CASSLIGVATGELFF. Written as DNA, the CDR3 is TGTGCCAGCAGCTTGATCGGGGTTGCGACCGGGGAGCTGTTTTTT.